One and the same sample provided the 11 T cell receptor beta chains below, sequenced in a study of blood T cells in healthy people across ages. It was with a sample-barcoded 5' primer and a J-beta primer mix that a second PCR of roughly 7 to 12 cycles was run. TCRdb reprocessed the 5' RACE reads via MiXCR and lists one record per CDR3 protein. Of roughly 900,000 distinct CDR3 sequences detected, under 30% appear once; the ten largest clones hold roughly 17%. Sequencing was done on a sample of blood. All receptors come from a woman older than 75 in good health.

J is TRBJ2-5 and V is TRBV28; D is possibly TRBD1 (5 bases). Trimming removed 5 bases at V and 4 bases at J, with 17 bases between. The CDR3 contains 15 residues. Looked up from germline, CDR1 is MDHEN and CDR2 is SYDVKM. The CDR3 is CASSEPGRGSETQYF. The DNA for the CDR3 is TGTGCCAGCAGTGAGCCAGGGCGAGGATCAGAGACCCAGTACTTC.

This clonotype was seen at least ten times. CDR3 sequence reads: CASSQEFSGELGGANVLTF. The DNA of the CDR3 is TGCGCCAGCAGCCAAGAATTTAGCGGGGAATTAGGTGGGGCCAACGTCCTGACTTTC. The chain employs TRBV4-3 and TRBJ2-6; TRBD2 aligns across 8 bases. CDR1 and CDR2 (germline): LGHNA, YSLEER. The CDR3 length is 19 residues. Losses at the gene ends were 0 bases for V and 3 bases for J; bases not matched to a gene: 10.

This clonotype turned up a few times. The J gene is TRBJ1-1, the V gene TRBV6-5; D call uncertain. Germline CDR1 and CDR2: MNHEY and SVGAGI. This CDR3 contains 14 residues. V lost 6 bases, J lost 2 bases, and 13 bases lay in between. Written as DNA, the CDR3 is TGTGCCAGCAGCTCAGACTTGGAAAACACTGAAGCTTTCTTT. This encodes CASSSDLENTEAFF.

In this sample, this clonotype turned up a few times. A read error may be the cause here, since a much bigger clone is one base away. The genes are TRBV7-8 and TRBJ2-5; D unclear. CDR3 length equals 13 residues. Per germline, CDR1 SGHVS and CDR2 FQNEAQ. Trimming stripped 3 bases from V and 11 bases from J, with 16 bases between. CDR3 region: CASSLYTNNEQYF. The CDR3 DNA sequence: TGTGCCAGCAGCTTGTACACGAACAATGAGCAGTACTTC. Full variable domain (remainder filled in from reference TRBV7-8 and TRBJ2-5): GAGVSQSPRYKVAKRGQDVALRCDPISGHVSLFWYQQALGQGPEFLTYFQNEAQLDKSGLPSDRFFAERPEGSVSTLKIQRTQQEDSAVYLCASSLYTNNEQYFGPGTRLLVL.

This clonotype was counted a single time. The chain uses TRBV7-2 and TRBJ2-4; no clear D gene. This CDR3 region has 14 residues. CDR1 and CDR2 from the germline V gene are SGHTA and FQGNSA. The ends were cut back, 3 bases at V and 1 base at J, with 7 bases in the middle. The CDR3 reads CASSFLVAKNIQYF. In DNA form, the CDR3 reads TGTGCCAGCAGCTTTTTAGTGGCCAAAAACATTCAGTACTTC.

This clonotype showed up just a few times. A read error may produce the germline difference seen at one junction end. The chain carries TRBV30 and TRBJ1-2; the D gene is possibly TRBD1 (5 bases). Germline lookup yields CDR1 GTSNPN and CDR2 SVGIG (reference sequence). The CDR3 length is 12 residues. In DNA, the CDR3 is TGTGCCGGGAGAGACAGCTATCAGGGCTACACCTTC. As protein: CAGRDSYQGYTF.

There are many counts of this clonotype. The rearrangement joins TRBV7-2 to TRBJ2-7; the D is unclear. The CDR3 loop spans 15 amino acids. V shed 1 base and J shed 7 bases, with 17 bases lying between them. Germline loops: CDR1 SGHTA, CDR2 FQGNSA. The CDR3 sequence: CASSLGTSRKEEQYF. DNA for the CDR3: TGTGCCAGCAGCTTAGGGACGTCGCGGAAGGAGGAGCAGTACTTC.

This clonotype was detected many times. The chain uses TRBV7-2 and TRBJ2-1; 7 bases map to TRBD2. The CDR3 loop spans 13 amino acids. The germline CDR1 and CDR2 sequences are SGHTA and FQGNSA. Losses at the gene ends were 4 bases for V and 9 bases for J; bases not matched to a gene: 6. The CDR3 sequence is CASSSGVAGEQFF. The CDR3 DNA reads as TGTGCCAGCAGCTCTGGGGTAGCGGGTGAGCAGTTCTTC.

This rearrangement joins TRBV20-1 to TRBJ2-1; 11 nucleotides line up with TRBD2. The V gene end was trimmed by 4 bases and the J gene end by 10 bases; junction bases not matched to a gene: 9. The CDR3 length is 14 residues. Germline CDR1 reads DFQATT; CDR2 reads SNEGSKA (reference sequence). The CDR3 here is CSATGASGRREQFF. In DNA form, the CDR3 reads TGCAGTGCTACTGGGGCTAGCGGGAGGAGGGAGCAGTTCTTC.

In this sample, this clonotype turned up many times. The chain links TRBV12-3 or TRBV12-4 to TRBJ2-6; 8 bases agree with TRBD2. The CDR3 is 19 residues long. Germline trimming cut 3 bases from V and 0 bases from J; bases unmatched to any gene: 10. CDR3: CASSLGAGGPYSGANVLTF. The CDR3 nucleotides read TGTGCCAGCAGTTTGGGTGCGGGGGGCCCGTACTCTGGGGCCAACGTCCTGACTTTC.

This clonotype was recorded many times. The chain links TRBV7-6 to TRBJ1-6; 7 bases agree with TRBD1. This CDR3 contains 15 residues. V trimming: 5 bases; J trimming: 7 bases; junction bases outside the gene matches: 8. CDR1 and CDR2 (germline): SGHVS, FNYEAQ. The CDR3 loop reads CASSKRQGTNSPLHF. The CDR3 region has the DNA TGTGCCAGCAGCAAACGACAGGGTACGAATTCACCCCTCCACTTT.